Each of the 22 T cell receptor beta chains below was sequenced from the same sample in a study of HIV-infected children after antiretroviral therapy interruption. The treatment: PENTA 11 planned treatment interruption arm or continuous ART arm. Unique molecular identifiers were included in an RNA-based 3' RACE TCR library. A single record per CDR3 protein comes from TCRdb applying MiXCR to the 3' RACE reads. The repertoire holds about 15,000 distinct CDR3 sequences, with around 3.5% as singletons. Specimen: CD45RO+ CD8+ T cells from PBMCs, pooled from several time points, collected from a donor given antiretroviral therapy, either interrupted or continuous. Noted subset: memory CD8+ CD45RO+ CD45RA- T cells. The receptor set was obtained from a pool of human donors with HIV.

This clonotype came up many times. The chain is built from TRBV7-8 and TRBJ2-2; D perhaps matches TRBD1 (5 bases). V lost 8 bases, J lost 7 bases, and 5 bases lay in between. CDR1 and CDR2 from the germline V gene are SGHVS and FQNEAQ. CDR3 length: 10 residues. In nucleotides, the CDR3 is TGTGCCAGCCAGGGCGGGGAGCTGTTTTTT. Translating it yields CASQGGELFF.

Many counts were recorded for this clonotype. This rearrangement joins TRBV2 to TRBJ1-1; 8 bases map to TRBD1. The CDR3 is made up of 14 amino acids. Germline values: CDR1 SNHLY, CDR2 FYNNEI. Unmatched junction bases numbered 10, after V lost 6 bases and J lost 7 bases. The CDR3 spells CASRDREVANEAFF. The CDR3 bases are TGTGCCAGCAGGGACAGGGAAGTTGCCAATGAAGCTTTCTTT. Filled out from reference TRBV2 and TRBJ1-1, the complete variable domain reads EPEVTQTPSHQVTQMGQEVILRCVPISNHLYFYWYRQILGQKVEFLVSFYNNEISEKSEIFDDQFSVERPDGSNFTLKIRSTKLEDSAMYFCASRDREVANEAFFGQGTRLTVV.

The table lists this clonotype with many counts. V usage is TRBV11-3 and J usage is TRBJ1-1, with D possibly being TRBD1 (6 bases). CDR3 length equals 14 residues. V was cut by 2 bases and J by 5 bases, with 12 bases left in between. Germline V gives CDR1 SGHNT, CDR2 YENEEA. The CDR3 is CASSLPGEITEAFF. Here the CDR3 DNA reads TGTGCCAGCAGCTTACCAGGGGAGATAACTGAAGCTTTCTTT.

This chain links TRBV29-1 with TRBJ2-3; 7 bases fit TRBD1. The CDR3 is 13 residues long. Germline assignment: CDR1 SQVTM and CDR2 ANQGSEA. V shed 6 bases, J shed 1 base, and the junction held 4 bases outside the gene matches. In DNA form, the CDR3 reads TGCAGCGTGGGGGACAGACGCACAGATACGCAGTATTTT. This codes for CSVGDRRTDTQYF.

Ten or more counts support this clonotype. V is TRBV15 and J is TRBJ1-5; the D gene is possibly TRBD1 (5 bases). V was pared by 5 bases and J by 2 bases, with 10 bases between. This CDR3 spans 14 amino acids. Germline V gene sequence: CDR1 LNHNV, CDR2 YYDKDF (reference sequence). Written as DNA, the CDR3 is TGTGCCACCAGCGGATCAGGGCGCAATCAGCCCCAGCATTTT. Its protein product is CATSGSGRNQPQHF.

This clonotype was found many times. The chain joins TRBV6-1 to TRBJ2-1; a weak D match, TRBD1 (6 bases). This CDR3 comprises 15 residues. Per the germline V gene, CDR1 is MNHNS and CDR2 is SASEGT. Between the trimmed V and J ends, which lost 1 base and 7 bases, there was a span of 14 bases. CDR3 loop: CASSEEQGRGNEQFF. As DNA, the CDR3 is TGTGCCAGCAGTGAAGAACAGGGAAGAGGGAATGAGCAGTTCTTC.

This clonotype has ten or more counts. The genes are TRBV3-1 and TRBJ1-4; D may be TRBD1 (6 bases). This CDR3 contains 15 residues. Germline assignment: CDR1 LGHDT and CDR2 YNNKEL (reference sequence). The V gene lost 3 bases and the J gene lost 6 bases, with 14 bases spanning the gap. CDR3 in DNA: TGTGCCAGCAGCCAGCCGGGGGGGCGCGATGAAAAACTGTTTTTT. It yields the protein CASSQPGGRDEKLFF. The complete variable domain, with remaining parts taken from reference TRBV3-1 and TRBJ1-4, reads DTAVSQTPKYLVTQMGNDKSIKCEQNLGHDTMYWYKQDSKKFLKIMFSYNNKELIINETVPNRFSPKSPDKAHLNLHINSLELGDSAVYFCASSQPGGRDEKLFFGSGTQLSVL.

This clonotype occurred many times. V and J are TRBV6-1 and TRBJ2-7, with D uncertain. Trimming took off 6 bases at V and 2 bases at J, with 8 bases between the two ends. Germline V lookup: CDR1 MNHNS, CDR2 SASEGT. This CDR3 has 12 amino acids. The CDR3 coding sequence is TGTGCCAGCAGGGACCAGGCCTACGAGCAGTACTTC. Translated: CASRDQAYEQYF.

This clonotype was counted at least ten times. The gene calls are TRBV15 and TRBJ1-5; tentative D call: TRBD1 (5 bases). V lost 1 base and J 5 bases, leaving 9 bases between the germline ends. This CDR3 has 14 amino acids. Germline CDR1 reads LNHNV; CDR2 reads YYDKDF (reference sequence). CDR3 in amino acids: CATSRAGGDQPQHF. In DNA, the CDR3 is TGTGCCACCAGCAGAGCGGGGGGGGATCAGCCCCAGCATTTT. The full variable domain, completed using reference TRBV15 and TRBJ1-5, is DAMVIQNPRYQVTQFGKPVTLSCSQTLNHNVMYWYQQKSSQAPKLLFHYYDKDFNNEADTPDNFQSRRPNTSFCFLDIRSPGLGDTAMYLCATSRAGGDQPQHFGDGTRLSIL.

Ten or more counts support this clonotype. The V gene is TRBV27, the J gene TRBJ2-7; no definite D call. The CDR3 runs to 13 residues. The germline CDR1 and CDR2 sequences are MNHEY and SMNVEV (reference sequence). V was trimmed by 3 bases and J by 3 bases, leaving 9 bases between them. CDR3 DNA sequence: TGTGCCAGCAGTTTTAGGAACAGCTACGAGCAGTACTTC. Translating gives CASSFRNSYEQYF.

In its sample, this clonotype ranks as medium-sized. The gene calls are TRBV28 and TRBJ1-1; D is possibly TRBD1 (6 bases). The CDR3 spans 14 residues. Germline V lookup: CDR1 MDHEN, CDR2 SYDVKM. Trimming removed 6 bases at V and 2 bases at J, with 13 bases between. The CDR3 coding sequence is TGTGCCAGCAGAAGGCAGGGACATAACACTGAAGCTTTCTTT. It is translated as CASRRQGHNTEAFF.

This clonotype occurred many times. This chain uses TRBV6-2 or TRBV6-3 with TRBJ2-7; no clear D gene. The ends were cut back, 0 bases at V and 7 bases at J, with 7 bases in the middle. This CDR3 is built from 12 residues. Germline V gives CDR1 MNHEY, CDR2 SVGEGT. The CDR3 DNA follows: TGTGCCAGCAGTTACTCGAACAGAGAGCAGTACTTC. Translated, it gives CASSYSNREQYF.

This clonotype came up many times. The chain links TRBV6-5 to TRBJ2-6; D may be TRBD2 (6 bases). The CDR3 loop spans 17 amino acids. V lost 2 bases and J lost 0, with 11 bases in between. CDR1 and CDR2 (germline): MNHEY, SVGAGI. The CDR3 region is CASSYGDSTSGANVLTF. The DNA for the CDR3 is TGTGCCAGCAGTTACGGGGACTCCACCTCTGGGGCCAACGTCCTGACTTTC.

In its sample, this clonotype was seen many times. The chain is built from TRBV7-2 and TRBJ2-3; D unresolved. V dropped 2 bases and J dropped 6 bases, with 6 bases sitting between them. Germline loops: CDR1 SGHTA, CDR2 FQGNSA. The CDR3 consists of 12 residues. CDR3 in DNA: TGTGCCAGCAGCTTACAAGTGGATACGCAGTATTTT. It translates to CASSLQVDTQYF.

The gene calls are TRBV11-1 and TRBJ2-1; a weak D match, TRBD2 (6 bases). The V gene lost 5 bases and the J gene lost 4 bases, with 21 bases spanning the gap. From germline, CDR1 is SGHAT and CDR2 FQDESV (reference sequence). The CDR3 length is 17 residues. This CDR3 reads CASSPGGVAVWYNEQFF. CDR3 nucleotides: TGTGCCAGCAGCCCTGGAGGTGTAGCGGTATGGTACAATGAGCAGTTCTTC.

V gene TRBV6-2 or TRBV6-3 combines with J gene TRBJ1-1; D may be TRBD1 (5 bases). In germline, CDR1 is MNHEY, CDR2 SVGEGT. Between the trimmed V and J ends, which lost 0 bases and 5 bases, there was a span of 10 bases. This CDR3 spans 14 amino acids. CDR3 loop: CASSYSKEGTEAFF. In nucleotides, the CDR3 is TGTGCCAGCAGTTACTCGAAGGAGGGGACTGAAGCTTTCTTT.

This clonotype was detected ten times or more. The chain has TRBV28 and TRBJ1-5; TRBD1 agrees at 10 bases. The germline V gene has CDR1 MDHEN and CDR2 SYDVKM. The CDR3 sequence is 14 residues long. Trimming removed 10 bases from V and 4 bases from J; junction bases left unmatched: 7. CDR3 bases: TGTGCCACGGAGCCGGGACAGGGGAATCAGCCCCAGCATTTT. Amino acid sequence: CATEPGQGNQPQHF.

This clonotype was counted at least ten times. The rearrangement joins TRBV7-9 to TRBJ2-7; D might be TRBD2 (6 bases). Trimming shortened V by 4 bases and J by 2 bases, and 18 bases separated the two germline ends. The CDR3 totals 16 residues. Per germline, CDR1 SEHNR and CDR2 FQNEAQ (reference sequence). This chain's CDR3 is CASSSPIVTGAYEQYF. The CDR3 nucleotides are TGTGCCAGCAGCTCCCCAATCGTTACGGGGGCCTACGAGCAGTACTTC.

This clonotype was counted ten times or more. V gene TRBV11-2 combines with J gene TRBJ2-2; D not resolved. This CDR3 has 12 amino acids. Germline V CDR1 and CDR2: SGHAT, FQNNGV. V was shortened by 5 bases and J by 4 bases, with 5 bases between the two germline ends. The CDR3 protein is CASSPLTGELFF. The CDR3 DNA reads as TGTGCCAGCAGCCCTCTCACCGGGGAGCTGTTTTTT.

This clonotype is medium-sized (0.01 to 0.1%) by share. This chain joins TRBV7-9 and TRBJ2-1; D is ambiguous. CDR3 length: 13 residues. V was trimmed by 4 bases and J by 7 bases, leaving 11 bases between them. Germline values: CDR1 SEHNR, CDR2 FQNEAQ (reference sequence). In DNA, the CDR3 is TGTGCCAGCAGCTCCTTCATTGGGAATGAGCAGTTCTTC. It specifies CASSSFIGNEQFF.

This clonotype was picked up many times. The V call is TRBV7-4, the J call TRBJ2-3; D possibly matches TRBD1 or TRBD2 (5 bases each). V lost 2 bases to trimming and J lost 6 bases, with 15 bases between them. This CDR3 region has 15 residues. Germline V gene sequence: CDR1 SGHVT, CDR2 SQSDAQ. The CDR3: CASSLWGSRMDTQYF. The CDR3 DNA follows: TGTGCCAGCAGCTTATGGGGGTCTCGGATGGATACGCAGTATTTT.

Many counts were recorded for this clonotype. V and J are TRBV6-4 and TRBJ2-1; the D call may be TRBD1 or TRBD2 (5 bases each). V was trimmed by 2 bases and J by 8 bases, leaving 16 bases between them. Per germline, CDR1 MRHNA and CDR2 SNTAGT. This CDR3 spans 15 amino acids. The CDR3 sequence is CASSDKGSGSDEQFF. DNA of the CDR3: TGTGCCAGCAGTGACAAGGGGAGTGGTAGCGATGAGCAGTTCTTC.